These 27 T cell receptor beta chains were all obtained from the same sample, sequenced in a study of OX40 agonist ivuxolimab in advanced cancers. The library was made by the immunoSEQ multiplex PCR assay. TCRdb carries this immuneACCESS record with in-frame sequences only. Its versions omit some clonotypes, under half of them owing to an unresolved V gene in the studies checked, with the rest unexplained. In all, the sample holds just over 95,000 clones, and nearly 90% of those were seen once. Together, the top ten hold more than 0.15% of the sample. This specimen consisted of CD4+ or CD8+ T cells sorted from blood, obtained in a trial of the OX40 agonist ivuxolimab. The receptor source for this set is an adult with an advanced solid tumor such as melanoma, head and neck, liver or kidney cancer.

The chain joins TRBV5-4 to TRBJ2-3; TRBD2 might be the D (5 bases). Trimming pared 1 base from V and 6 bases from J, leaving 15 bases between. Germline lookup yields CDR1 SGHNT and CDR2 YYREEE (reference sequence). The CDR3 is 15 residues long. CDR3 residues: CASSLISGRRDTQYF. The CDR3 nucleotides read TGTGCCAGCAGCTTGATTTCGGGAAGGCGGGATACGCAGTATTTT.

The chain is built from TRBV5-1 and TRBJ2-7, with 12 bases that match TRBD2. The germline gives CDR1 SGHRS, CDR2 YFSETQ. The V and J ends lost 0 bases and 0 bases, in that order; junction bases with no gene match: 7. This CDR3 contains 18 residues. Written as DNA, the CDR3 is TGCGCCAGCAGCTTGGGGGGACTAGCGGGCATCAGCTCCTACGAGCAGTACTTC. This translates into CASSLGGLAGISSYEQYF.

The chain combines TRBV10-3 with TRBJ1-3, with D perhaps matching TRBD1 (5 bases). CDR1 and CDR2 from the germline V gene are ENHRY and SYGVKD. The CDR3 sequence is 14 residues long. V dropped 9 bases and J dropped 1 base, with 13 bases sitting between them. CDR3 nucleotide sequence: TGTGCCATTTATGGGGGGTATTCTGGAAACACCATATATTTT. Translating it yields CAIYGGYSGNTIYF.

The chain joins TRBV28 to TRBJ2-7; D possibly corresponds to TRBD2 (6 bases). CDR3 length: 13 residues. V lost 7 bases, J lost 3 bases, and 13 bases lay in between. Germline loops: CDR1 MDHEN, CDR2 SYDVKM. The CDR3 nucleotides are TGTGCCAGCACCCCCGGGAGAAACTACGAGCAGTACTTC. Protein product: CASTPGRNYEQYF.

The genes are TRBV30 and TRBJ2-4; TRBD1 matches 9 bases. The junction had 4 bases not matched to a gene; V was cut back by 1 base and J by 3 bases. Looked up from germline, CDR1 is GTSNPN and CDR2 is SVGIG (reference sequence). This CDR3 has 15 residues. Here the CDR3 reads CAWSDRGLVKNIQYF. DNA for the CDR3: TGTGCCTGGAGTGACAGGGGGCTAGTCAAAAACATTCAGTACTTC.

The chain links TRBV4-2 to TRBJ2-2; tentative D call: TRBD1 (5 bases). Trimming shortened V by 4 bases and J by 0 bases, and 12 bases separated the two germline ends. Germline assignment: CDR1 LGHNA and CDR2 YNFKEQ. CDR3 length: 16 residues. CDR3 loop: CASSRGQGSNTGELFF. DNA for the CDR3: TGTGCCAGCAGCCGGGGCCAGGGATCGAACACCGGGGAGCTGTTTTTT.

A few counts support this clone. The J gene is TRBJ1-1, the V gene TRBV6-5, with a weak D call TRBD1 (6 bases). The germline CDR1 and CDR2 sequences are MNHEY and SVGAGI. Trimming removed 2 bases from V and 10 bases from J, with 17 bases in between. The CDR3 contains 14 residues. The CDR3 sequence is CASSYMGGAYGAFF. The CDR3 coding sequence is TGTGCCAGCAGTTACATGGGGGGCGCTTATGGAGCTTTCTTT.

V and J are TRBV30 and TRBJ1-1; a possible D gene is TRBD1 (5 bases). CDR1 is GTSNPN and CDR2 is SVGIG in the germline V gene (reference sequence). Deletions cut 0 bases from V and 5 bases from J, with 16 bases between. The CDR3 loop spans 15 amino acids. CDR3 residues: CAWSVPGTLGTEAFF. The DNA of the CDR3 is TGTGCCTGGAGTGTCCCCGGGACCTTAGGAACTGAAGCTTTCTTT.

This chain joins TRBV19 and TRBJ2-1; no clear D gene. The germline CDR1 and CDR2 sequences are LNHDA and SQIVND (reference sequence). The CDR3 consists of 14 residues. Trimming removed 3 bases at V and 6 bases at J, with 12 bases between. The DNA for the CDR3 is TGTGCCAGTAGTATTCCGGGCGGAAGCAATGAGCAGTTCTTC. Translated, it gives CASSIPGGSNEQFF.

The V and J genes are TRBV19 and TRBJ2-5; 9 positions match TRBD2. Germline V gene sequence: CDR1 LNHDA, CDR2 SQIVND (reference sequence). This CDR3 spans 15 amino acids. With 7 bases clipped from V and 3 bases from J, the junction kept 9 bases outside the gene matches. The CDR3 sequence: CASTYSPSGKETQYF. CDR3 in DNA: TGTGCCAGTACTTATAGTCCTAGCGGGAAAGAGACCCAGTACTTC.

This chain connects TRBV9 to TRBJ2-6, with D maybe TRBD2 (6 bases). V was cut by 1 base and J by 4 bases, with 15 bases left in between. The CDR3 has 17 residues. CDR1 and CDR2 from the germline V gene are SGDLS and YYNGEE. CDR3 residues: CASSVLSGGRGANVLTF. DNA for the CDR3: TGTGCCAGCAGCGTACTCAGCGGTGGGAGGGGGGCCAACGTCCTGACTTTC.

Here the CDR3 DNA reads TGCGCCAGCAAATCGGTGGAGACCCAGTACTTC. Translated: CASKSVETQYF. This rearrangement joins TRBV5-1 to TRBJ2-5; D is ambiguous. The CDR3 is 11 amino acids. The germline V gene has CDR1 SGHRS and CDR2 YFSETQ. Trimming removed 6 bases at V and 5 bases at J, with 8 bases between.

V and J are TRBV7-9 and TRBJ2-5; D is uncertain. The CDR3 runs to 14 residues. Germline assignment: CDR1 SEHNR and CDR2 FQNEAQ (reference sequence). Trimming took off 1 base at V and 5 bases at J, with 11 bases between the two ends. Here the CDR3 reads CASSLGLGGETQYF. The CDR3 DNA is TGTGCCAGCAGCTTAGGGCTGGGTGGGGAGACCCAGTACTTC.

This clone was picked up one time. The chain employs TRBV28 and TRBJ1-4, with D hard to call. CDR3 length: 16 residues. Germline V gives CDR1 MDHEN, CDR2 SYDVKM. Trimming cost V 7 bases and J 0 bases, with 15 bases left between them. CDR3 residues: CASTTSGTTTNEKLFF. The CDR3 DNA sequence: TGTGCCAGCACTACCTCCGGTACAACAACTAATGAAAAACTGTTTTTT.

The chain combines TRBV9 with TRBJ2-3, with 7 bases aligning to TRBD2. The CDR3 totals 16 residues. Trimming removed 1 base from V and 6 bases from J; junction bases left unmatched: 11. Germline V gives CDR1 SGDLS, CDR2 YYNGEE. The CDR3 region has the DNA TGTGCCAGCAGCGTAAGGGTTGCGGGGGAGGGGGATACGCAGTATTTT. The encoded protein is CASSVRVAGEGDTQYF.

The chain joins TRBV2 to TRBJ2-5; D gene uncertain. The V and J ends lost 6 bases and 4 bases respectively, with 9 bases between them. CDR3 length equals 12 residues. Germline assignment: CDR1 SNHLY and CDR2 FYNNEI. CDR3 in amino acids: CASRILGETQYF. CDR3 DNA sequence: TGTGCCAGCAGAATCCTCGGAGAGACCCAGTACTTC.

Regarding this clone: At one end, the junction sequence differs from germline, possibly due to a read error. This chain connects TRBV30 to TRBJ1-3; D possibly corresponds to TRBD1 (5 bases). The CDR3 runs to 18 residues. Germline CDR1 is GTSNPN and CDR2 is SVGIG (reference sequence). CDR3 bases: TGTGCCCGGAGTTTGGGCCCCGTGTCCGCCAGGGCTGGAAACACCATATATTTT. It translates to CARSLGPVSARAGNTIYF.

The chain uses TRBV5-4 and TRBJ1-4; D gene ambiguous. The V end lost 3 bases, the J end lost 6 bases, and 9 bases lay between the germline ends. The CDR3 runs to 13 residues. Germline values: CDR1 SGHNT, CDR2 YYREEE (reference sequence). The CDR3 DNA reads as TGTGCCAGCAGCTACGAGAGGGATGAAAAACTGTTTTTT. Translated, it gives CASSYERDEKLFF.

This sequence joins TRBV16 and TRBJ2-7, with D unclear. Germline V CDR1 and CDR2: KGHSY, FQNENV. The CDR3 totals 11 residues. V lost 5 bases and J 3 bases, leaving 5 bases between the germline ends. CDR3 DNA: TGTGCCAGCAGCAGGGACTACGAGCAGTACTTC. Its translation: CASSRDYEQYF.

The chain carries TRBV10-3 and TRBJ2-7; 12 positions agree with TRBD2. Unmatched junction bases numbered 6, after V lost 4 bases and J lost 2 bases. CDR3 length equals 16 residues. Germline V gene sequence: CDR1 ENHRY, CDR2 SYGVKD. The CDR3 sequence is CAISVRTSGVTYEQYF. The CDR3 bases are TGTGCCATCAGTGTAAGGACTAGCGGGGTAACCTACGAGCAGTACTTC.

The rearrangement uses TRBV10-1 and TRBJ2-5; D call uncertain. CDR1 and CDR2 from the germline V gene are WNHNN and SYGVQD (reference sequence). V was pared by 0 bases and J by 6 bases, with 8 bases between. The CDR3 has 13 residues. The CDR3 is CASSESTRQTQYF. The DNA for the CDR3 is TGCGCCAGCAGTGAGTCTACAAGACAGACCCAGTACTTC.

The chain is built from TRBV18 and TRBJ2-5, with D perhaps matching TRBD1 or TRBD2 (6 bases each). CDR3 length: 14 residues. CDR1 and CDR2 from the germline V gene are KGHSH and LQKENI. The V end was cut by 3 bases, the J end by 4 bases, with 12 bases between. The CDR3 region has the DNA TGTGCCAGCTCACCCATCCGGGGGCCAGAGACCCAGTACTTC. It yields the protein CASSPIRGPETQYF.

The chain carries TRBV19 and TRBJ1-4; 8 positions match TRBD1. CDR1 is LNHDA, CDR2 SQIVND, per germline (reference sequence). The CDR3 extends over 15 amino acids. The V gene end was trimmed by 4 bases and the J gene end by 13 bases; junction bases not matched to a gene: 14. The CDR3 DNA is TGTGCCAGTAGTACGATGGGACAGGCCCCAACGGGACTGTTTTTT. Translation gives CASSTMGQAPTGLFF.

The gene calls are TRBV14 and TRBJ2-2, with D unresolved. The CDR3 contains 13 residues. The germline V gene has CDR1 SGHDN and CDR2 FVKESK. Trimming shortened V by 2 bases and J by 1 base, and 2 bases separated the two germline ends. The CDR3 spells CASSQKNTGELFF. The CDR3 coding sequence is TGTGCCAGCAGCCAAAAGAACACCGGGGAGCTGTTTTTT. The full variable domain, in which reference TRBV14 and TRBJ2-2 provide the parts outside the CDR3, is EAGVTQFPSHSVIEKGQTVTLRCDPISGHDNLYWYRRVMGKEIKFLLHFVKESKQDESGMPNNRFLAERTGGTYSTLKVQPAELEDSGVYFCASSQKNTGELFFGEGSRLTVL.

As regards this clone: Relative to the germline gene, one junction end is altered; a read error may explain this. J is TRBJ2-1 and V is TRBV5-1, with TRBD2 matching 9 bases. The CDR3 is 14 residues long. Germline CDR1 reads SGHRS; CDR2 reads YFSETQ. CDR3 bases: TGCGCCAGCAGCTTGGGCAGCGGGAGGAATCTGTGGGTCTTC. This translates into CASSLGSGRNLWVF.

The J gene is TRBJ1-6, the V gene TRBV27; D perhaps matches TRBD1 (5 bases). Trimming removed 7 bases from V and 9 bases from J, with 16 bases in between. The CDR3 covers 14 residues. Per germline, CDR1 MNHEY and CDR2 SMNVEV (reference sequence). CDR3 coding DNA: TGTGCCAGCAATTTTCAGGGTAGGGGTTCACCCCTCCACTTT. As protein: CASNFQGRGSPLHF.

This chain joins TRBV2 and TRBJ2-1; TRBD2 matches 16 bases. J gave up 12 bases and V 6 bases, and 5 bases lay outside the gene matches. The CDR3 length is 14 residues. From germline, CDR1 is SNHLY and CDR2 FYNNEI. CDR3 amino acids: CASSGTSGRARQFF. The CDR3 nucleotides read TGTGCCAGCAGCGGGACTAGCGGGAGGGCCAGGCAGTTCTTC.